This T cell receptor beta chain originates from a study of shared clonotypes between healthy human individuals. Trimming removed 5 bases from V and 5 bases from J, with 21 bases in between. From germline, CDR1 is SGHNT and CDR2 YENEEA. CDR3 length equals 16 residues. Produced via immunoSEQ multiplex PCR; TCRdb's table is partial and in-frame only. The sample includes some 1.5 million clones, 96% of them seen just once. This clonotype was obtained from a man aged 25-40 years in good health. This chain uses TRBV11-3 with TRBJ2-5; D may match TRBD1 or TRBD2 (6 bases each). The source material was naive CD4+ T cells sorted from blood. As to subset: CD45RA+ positively selected. The CDR3 loop reads CASSRGDGRAAETQYF. In nucleotides, the CDR3 is TGTGCCAGCAGCAGGGGGGACGGCAGGGCGGCGGAGACCCAGTACTTC.